A single sample is the source of the 6 T cell receptor beta chains below, sequenced in a study of blood T cells in healthy people across ages. A second PCR, run for roughly 7 to 11 cycles, used a sample-barcoded 5' primer plus a J-beta primer mix. From the 5' RACE reads, TCRdb called clonotypes with MiXCR, one entry per CDR3 protein. The sample includes 850,000 or so distinct CDR3 sequences, under 30% seen only once; the top ten take around 15%. Sequenced material: blood. These receptors were obtained from an elderly woman in good health.

The chain combines TRBV4-2 with TRBJ2-2; tentatively, D is TRBD1 (6 bases). The CDR3 consists of 16 residues. Trimming took off 4 bases at V and 4 bases at J, with 16 bases between the two ends. Germline CDR1 reads LGHNA; CDR2 reads YNFKEQ. The CDR3 reads CASSPQGFGGTGELFF. In DNA, the CDR3 is TGTGCCAGCAGCCCACAGGGCTTCGGTGGCACCGGGGAGCTGTTTTTT.

This clonotype appeared once. The CDR3 spells CASRPPQGMGYEQYF. The CDR3 DNA sequence: TGTGCCAGCAGACCTCCCCAGGGGATGGGCTACGAGCAGTACTTC. J is TRBJ2-7 and V is TRBV6-5; perhaps TRBD1 as D (6 bases). Germline-derived CDR1 and CDR2 are MNHEY and SVGAGI. This CDR3 contains 15 residues. Deletions cut 6 bases from V and 3 bases from J, with 18 bases between.

On this clonotype itself: One end of the junction fails to match germline, which may point to a read error. The gene calls are TRBV7-2 and TRBJ2-7; maybe TRBD1 (5 bases). Germline CDR1 SGHTA, CDR2 FQGNSA. The CDR3 extends over 16 amino acids. CDR3 protein: CAGSLDPDKSSYEQYF. In DNA form, the CDR3 reads TGTGCCGGCAGCTTAGACCCGGACAAGAGCTCCTACGAGCAGTACTTC.

This clonotype was seen a few times. The genes are TRBV7-9 and TRBJ2-7, with D unresolved. Trimming left V 5 bases short and J 0 bases short, with 14 bases between. The CDR3 spans 15 residues. Germline CDR1 reads SEHNR; CDR2 reads FQNEAQ (reference sequence). The CDR3 sequence: CASSPGRLSSYEQYF. As DNA, the CDR3 is TGTGCCAGCAGCCCTGGACGGTTAAGCTCCTACGAGCAGTACTTC.

The chain employs TRBV20-1 and TRBJ1-5, with D perhaps matching TRBD1 (5 bases). V dropped 3 bases and J dropped 1 base, with 13 bases sitting between them. The CDR3 covers 15 residues. CDR1 DFQATT and CDR2 SNEGSKA come from the germline V gene (reference sequence). DNA for the CDR3: TGCAGTGCTAGTTCAGTCCGGGGGAGCAATCAGCCCCAGCATTTT. Translation gives CSASSVRGSNQPQHF.

This clonotype appeared a few times. V is TRBV7-9 and J is TRBJ1-1, with D uncertain. This CDR3 contains 16 residues. Trimming shortened V by 2 bases and J by 3 bases, and 16 bases separated the two germline ends. CDR1 is SEHNR and CDR2 is FQNEAQ in the germline V gene (reference sequence). CDR3 loop: CASSLSAAIQDTEAFF. The CDR3 nucleotides read TGTGCCAGCAGCTTATCGGCGGCCATCCAGGACACTGAAGCTTTCTTT.